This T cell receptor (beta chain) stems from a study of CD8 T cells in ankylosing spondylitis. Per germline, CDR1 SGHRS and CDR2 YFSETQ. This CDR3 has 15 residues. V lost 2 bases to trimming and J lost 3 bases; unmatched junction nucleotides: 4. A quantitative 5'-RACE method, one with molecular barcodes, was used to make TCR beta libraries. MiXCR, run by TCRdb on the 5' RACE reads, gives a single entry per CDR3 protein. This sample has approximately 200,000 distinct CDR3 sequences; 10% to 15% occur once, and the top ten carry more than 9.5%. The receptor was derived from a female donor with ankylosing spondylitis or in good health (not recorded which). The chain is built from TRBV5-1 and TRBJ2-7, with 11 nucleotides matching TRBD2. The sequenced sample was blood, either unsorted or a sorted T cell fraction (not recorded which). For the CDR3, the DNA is TGCGCCAGCAGCTTAACTAGCGGGAGTTACTACGAGCAGTACTTC. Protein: CASSLTSGSYYEQYF.